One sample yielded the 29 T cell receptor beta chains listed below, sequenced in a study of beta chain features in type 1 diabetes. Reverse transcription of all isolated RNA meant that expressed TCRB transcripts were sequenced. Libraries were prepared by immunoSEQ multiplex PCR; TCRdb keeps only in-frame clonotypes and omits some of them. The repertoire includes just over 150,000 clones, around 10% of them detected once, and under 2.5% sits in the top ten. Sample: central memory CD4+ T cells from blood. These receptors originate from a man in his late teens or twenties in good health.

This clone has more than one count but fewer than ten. Here the CDR3 DNA reads TGCAGCAAGACGGGAGGGTCTGAAGCTTTCTTT. It is translated as CSKTGGSEAFF. The chain combines TRBV20-1 with TRBJ1-1; D gene ambiguous. The CDR3 sequence is 11 residues long. The germline V gene has CDR1 DFQATT and CDR2 SNEGSKA (reference sequence).

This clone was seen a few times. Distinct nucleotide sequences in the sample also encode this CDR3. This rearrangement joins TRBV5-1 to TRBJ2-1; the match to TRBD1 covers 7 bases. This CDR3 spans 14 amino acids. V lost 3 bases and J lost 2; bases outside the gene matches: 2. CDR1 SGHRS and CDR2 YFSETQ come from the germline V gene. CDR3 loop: CASSSGQTYNEQFF. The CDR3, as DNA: TGCGCCAGCAGCTCGGGACAGACCTACAATGAGCAGTTCTTC.

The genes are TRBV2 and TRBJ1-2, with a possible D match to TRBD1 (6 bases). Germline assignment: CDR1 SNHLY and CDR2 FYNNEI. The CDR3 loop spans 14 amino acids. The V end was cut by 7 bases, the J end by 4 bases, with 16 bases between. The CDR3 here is CASTEGGIGYGYTF. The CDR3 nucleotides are TGTGCCAGCACCGAAGGGGGTATAGGCTATGGCTACACCTTC.

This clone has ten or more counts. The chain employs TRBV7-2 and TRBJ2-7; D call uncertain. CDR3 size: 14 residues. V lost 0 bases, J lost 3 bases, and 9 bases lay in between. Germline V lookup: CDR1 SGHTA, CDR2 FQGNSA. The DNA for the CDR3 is TGTGCCAGCAGCTTAGCAGGTGGGGTCTACGAGCAGTACTTC. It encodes CASSLAGGVYEQYF.

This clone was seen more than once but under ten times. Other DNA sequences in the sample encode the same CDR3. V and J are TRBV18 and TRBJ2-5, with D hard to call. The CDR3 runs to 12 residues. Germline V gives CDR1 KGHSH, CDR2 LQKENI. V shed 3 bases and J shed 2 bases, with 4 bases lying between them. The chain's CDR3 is CASSPSQETQYF. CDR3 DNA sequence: TGTGCCAGCTCACCCTCACAAGAGACCCAGTACTTC.

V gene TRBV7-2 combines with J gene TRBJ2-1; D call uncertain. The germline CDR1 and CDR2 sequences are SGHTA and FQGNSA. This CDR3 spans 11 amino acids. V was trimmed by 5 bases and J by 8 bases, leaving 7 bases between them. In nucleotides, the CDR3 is TGTGCCAGCAGCCCTGGACATGAGCAGTTCTTC. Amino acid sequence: CASSPGHEQFF.

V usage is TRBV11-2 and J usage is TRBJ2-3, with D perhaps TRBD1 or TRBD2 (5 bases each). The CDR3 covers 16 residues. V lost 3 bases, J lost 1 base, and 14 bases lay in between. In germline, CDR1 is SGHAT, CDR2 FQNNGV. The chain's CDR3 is CASSFLGRTGTDTQYF. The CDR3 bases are TGTGCCAGCAGCTTCCTGGGACGGACCGGCACAGATACGCAGTATTTT.

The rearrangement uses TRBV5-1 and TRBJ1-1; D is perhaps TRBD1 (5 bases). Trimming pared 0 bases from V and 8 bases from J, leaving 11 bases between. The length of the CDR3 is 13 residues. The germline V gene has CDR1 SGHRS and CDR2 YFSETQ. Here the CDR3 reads CASSLGGRDEAFF. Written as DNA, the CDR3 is TGCGCCAGCAGCTTGGGAGGACGGGACGAAGCTTTCTTT.

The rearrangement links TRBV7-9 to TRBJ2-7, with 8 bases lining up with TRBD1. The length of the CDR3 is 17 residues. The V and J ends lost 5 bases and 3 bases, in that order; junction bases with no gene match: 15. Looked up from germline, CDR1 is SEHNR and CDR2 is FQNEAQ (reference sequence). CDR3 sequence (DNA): TGTGCCAGCAGCCCCGGACAGGGCGGAATCGGGAGCTACGAGCAGTACTTC. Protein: CASSPGQGGIGSYEQYF.

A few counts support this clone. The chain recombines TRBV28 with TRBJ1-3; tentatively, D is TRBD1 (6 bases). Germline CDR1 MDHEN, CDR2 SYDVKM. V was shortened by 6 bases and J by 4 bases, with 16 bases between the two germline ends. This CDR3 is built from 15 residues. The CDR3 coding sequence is TGTGCCAGCAGAAATCAAGGGGGGTCCGGAAACACCATATATTTT. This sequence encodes CASRNQGGSGNTIYF.

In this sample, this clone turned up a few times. As DNA, the CDR3 is TGCGCCAGCAGCCTACAGGGGCGGTATGACACTGAAGCTTTCTTT. Its translation: CASSLQGRYDTEAFF. The V call is TRBV5-1, the J call TRBJ1-1, with 7 bases identical to TRBD1. The CDR3 has 15 residues. V trimming: 4 bases; J trimming: 3 bases; junction bases outside the gene matches: 9. Germline values: CDR1 SGHRS, CDR2 YFSETQ.

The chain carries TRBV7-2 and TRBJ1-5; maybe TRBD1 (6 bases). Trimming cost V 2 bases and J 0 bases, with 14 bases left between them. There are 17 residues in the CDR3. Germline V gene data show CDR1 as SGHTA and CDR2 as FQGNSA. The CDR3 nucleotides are TGTGCCAGCAGCTTATATGCAGGGGCTGATAGCAATCAGCCCCAGCATTTT. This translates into CASSLYAGADSNQPQHF.

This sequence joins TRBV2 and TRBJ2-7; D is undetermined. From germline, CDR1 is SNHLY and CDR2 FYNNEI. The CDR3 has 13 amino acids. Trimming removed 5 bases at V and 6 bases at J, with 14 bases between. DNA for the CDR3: TGTGCCAGCAGTACCGACCCGACCGGCGAGCAGTACTTC. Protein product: CASSTDPTGEQYF. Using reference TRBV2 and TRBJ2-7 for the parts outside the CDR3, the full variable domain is EPEVTQTPSHQVTQMGQEVILRCVPISNHLYFYWYRQILGQKVEFLVSFYNNEISEKSEIFDDQFSVERPDGSNFTLKIRSTKLEDSAMYFCASSTDPTGEQYFGPGTRLTVT.

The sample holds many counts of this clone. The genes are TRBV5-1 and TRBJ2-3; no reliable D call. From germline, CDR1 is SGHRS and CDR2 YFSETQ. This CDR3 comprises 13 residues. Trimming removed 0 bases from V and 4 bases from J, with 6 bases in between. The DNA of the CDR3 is TGCGCCAGCAGCTTGGCGGCCGCAGATACGCAGTATTTT. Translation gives CASSLAAADTQYF.

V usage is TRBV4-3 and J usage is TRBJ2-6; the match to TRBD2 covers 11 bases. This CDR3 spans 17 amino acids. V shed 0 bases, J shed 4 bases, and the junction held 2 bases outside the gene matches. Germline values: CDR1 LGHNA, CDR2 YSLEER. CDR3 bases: TGCGCCAGCAGCCAAGAGACTAGCGGGGCCGGGGCCAACGTCCTGACTTTC. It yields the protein CASSQETSGAGANVLTF.

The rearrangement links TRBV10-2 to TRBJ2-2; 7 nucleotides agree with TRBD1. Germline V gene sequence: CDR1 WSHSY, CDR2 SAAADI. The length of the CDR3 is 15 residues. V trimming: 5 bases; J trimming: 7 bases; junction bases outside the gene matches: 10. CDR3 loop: CASSKLTGRIGELFF. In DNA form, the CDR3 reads TGCGCCAGCAGTAAATTGACAGGGCGGATCGGGGAGCTGTTTTTT.

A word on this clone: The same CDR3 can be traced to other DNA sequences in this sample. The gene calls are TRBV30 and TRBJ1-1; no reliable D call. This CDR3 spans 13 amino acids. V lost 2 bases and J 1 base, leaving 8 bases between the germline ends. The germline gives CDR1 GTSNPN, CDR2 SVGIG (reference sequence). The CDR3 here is CAWSSEGNTEAFF. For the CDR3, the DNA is TGTGCCTGGAGTAGTGAGGGGAACACTGAAGCTTTCTTT.

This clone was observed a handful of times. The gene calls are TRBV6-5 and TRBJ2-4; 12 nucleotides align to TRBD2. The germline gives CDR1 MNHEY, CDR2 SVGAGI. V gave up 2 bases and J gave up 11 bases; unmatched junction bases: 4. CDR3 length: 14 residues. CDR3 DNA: TGTGCCAGCAGTTACGGGCTAGCGGGAGGGCTTCAGTACTTC. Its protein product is CASSYGLAGGLQYF.

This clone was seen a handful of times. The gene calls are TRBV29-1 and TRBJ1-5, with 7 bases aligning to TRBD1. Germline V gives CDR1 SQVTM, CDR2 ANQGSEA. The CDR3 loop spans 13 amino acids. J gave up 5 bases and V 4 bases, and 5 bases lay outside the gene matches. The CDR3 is CSVGEGADQPQHF. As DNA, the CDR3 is TGCAGCGTTGGAGAGGGGGCGGATCAGCCCCAGCATTTT. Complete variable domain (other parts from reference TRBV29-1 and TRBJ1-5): SAVISQKPSRDICQRGTSLTIQCQVDSQVTMMFWYRQQPGQSLTLIATANQGSEATYESGFVIDKFPISRPNLTFSTLTVSNMSPEDSSIYLCSVGEGADQPQHFGDGTRLSIL.

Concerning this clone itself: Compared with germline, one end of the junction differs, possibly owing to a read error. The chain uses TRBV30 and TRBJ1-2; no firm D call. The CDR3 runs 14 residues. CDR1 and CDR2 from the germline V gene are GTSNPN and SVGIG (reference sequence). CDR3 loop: CAWRVPGRPYGYTF. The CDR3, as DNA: TGTGCCTGGCGTGTACCCGGCCGGCCCTATGGCTACACCTTC.

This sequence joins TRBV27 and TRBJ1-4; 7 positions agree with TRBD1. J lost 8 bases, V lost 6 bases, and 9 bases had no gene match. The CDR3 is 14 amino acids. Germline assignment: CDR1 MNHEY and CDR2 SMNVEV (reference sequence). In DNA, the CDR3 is TGTGCCAGCAGAGATTGGGACAGTGGAGAAAAACTGTTTTTT. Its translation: CASRDWDSGEKLFF.

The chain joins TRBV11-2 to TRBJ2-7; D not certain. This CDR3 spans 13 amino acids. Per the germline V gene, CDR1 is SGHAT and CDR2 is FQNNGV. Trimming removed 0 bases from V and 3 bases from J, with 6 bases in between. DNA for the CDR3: TGTGCCAGCAGCTTAGATTCGGACTACGAGCAGTACTTC. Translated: CASSLDSDYEQYF.

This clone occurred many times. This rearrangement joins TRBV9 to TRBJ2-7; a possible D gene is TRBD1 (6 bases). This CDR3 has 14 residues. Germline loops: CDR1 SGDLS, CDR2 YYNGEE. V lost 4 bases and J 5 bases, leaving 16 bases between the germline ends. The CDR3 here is CASSLEGQHDEQYF. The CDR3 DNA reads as TGTGCCAGCAGCCTAGAAGGACAGCACGACGAGCAGTACTTC.

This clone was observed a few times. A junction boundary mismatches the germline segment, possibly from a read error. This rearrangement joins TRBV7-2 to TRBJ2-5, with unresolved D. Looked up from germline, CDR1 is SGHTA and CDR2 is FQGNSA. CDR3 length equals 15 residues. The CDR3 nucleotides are TGCGCCAGCAGCCCTGGATTCGGGCCTCAAGAGACCCAGTACTTC. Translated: CASSPGFGPQETQYF.

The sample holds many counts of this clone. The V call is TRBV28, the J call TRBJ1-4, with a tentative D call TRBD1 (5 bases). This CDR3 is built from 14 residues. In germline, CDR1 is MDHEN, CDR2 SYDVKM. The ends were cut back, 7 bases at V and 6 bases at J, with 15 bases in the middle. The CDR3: CASTSRGGYEKLFF. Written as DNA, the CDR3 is TGTGCCAGCACCTCGAGGGGAGGATATGAAAAACTGTTTTTT.

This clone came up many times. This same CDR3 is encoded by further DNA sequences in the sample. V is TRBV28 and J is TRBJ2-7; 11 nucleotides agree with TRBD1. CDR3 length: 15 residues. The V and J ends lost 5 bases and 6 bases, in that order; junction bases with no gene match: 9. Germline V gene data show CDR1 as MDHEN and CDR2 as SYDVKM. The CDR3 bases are TGTGCCAGCAGTCTCTCAGGACAGGGGGCTAGCGAGCAGTACTTC. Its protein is CASSLSGQGASEQYF.

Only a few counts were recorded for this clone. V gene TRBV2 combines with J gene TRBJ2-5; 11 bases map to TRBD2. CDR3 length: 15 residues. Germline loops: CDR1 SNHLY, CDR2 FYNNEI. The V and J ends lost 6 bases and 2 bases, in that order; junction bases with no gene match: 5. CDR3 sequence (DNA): TGTGCCAGCAGGCGACTAGCGGGGACACAAGAGACCCAGTACTTC. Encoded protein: CASRRLAGTQETQYF.

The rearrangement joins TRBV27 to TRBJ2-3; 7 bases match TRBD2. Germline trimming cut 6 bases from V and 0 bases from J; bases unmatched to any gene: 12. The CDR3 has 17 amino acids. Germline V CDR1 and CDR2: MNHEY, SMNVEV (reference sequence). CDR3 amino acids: CASRSWRGLSSTDTQYF. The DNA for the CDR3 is TGTGCCAGCAGAAGTTGGCGGGGACTAAGTAGCACAGATACGCAGTATTTT.

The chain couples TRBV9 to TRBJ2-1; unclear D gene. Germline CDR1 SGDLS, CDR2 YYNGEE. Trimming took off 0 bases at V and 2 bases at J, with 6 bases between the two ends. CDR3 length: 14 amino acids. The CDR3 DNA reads TGTGCCAGCAGCGTAGGTGGGGCCTACAATGAGCAGTTCTTC. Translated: CASSVGGAYNEQFF.